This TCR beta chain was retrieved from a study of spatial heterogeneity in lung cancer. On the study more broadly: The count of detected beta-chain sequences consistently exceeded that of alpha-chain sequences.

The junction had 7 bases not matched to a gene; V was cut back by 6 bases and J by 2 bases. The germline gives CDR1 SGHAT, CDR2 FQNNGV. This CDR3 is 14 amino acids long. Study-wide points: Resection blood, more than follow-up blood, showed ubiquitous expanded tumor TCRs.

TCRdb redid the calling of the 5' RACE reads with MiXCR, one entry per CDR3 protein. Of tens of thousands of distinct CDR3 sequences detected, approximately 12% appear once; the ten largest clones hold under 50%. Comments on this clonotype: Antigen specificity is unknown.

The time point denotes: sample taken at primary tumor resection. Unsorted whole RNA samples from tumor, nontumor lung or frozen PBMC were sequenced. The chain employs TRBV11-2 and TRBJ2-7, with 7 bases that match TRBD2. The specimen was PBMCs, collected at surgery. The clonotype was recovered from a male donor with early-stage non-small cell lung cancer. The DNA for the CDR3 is TGTGCCAGCAGTCCGGGGAGGGTACCCTACGAGCAGTACTTC. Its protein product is CASSPGRVPYEQYF.